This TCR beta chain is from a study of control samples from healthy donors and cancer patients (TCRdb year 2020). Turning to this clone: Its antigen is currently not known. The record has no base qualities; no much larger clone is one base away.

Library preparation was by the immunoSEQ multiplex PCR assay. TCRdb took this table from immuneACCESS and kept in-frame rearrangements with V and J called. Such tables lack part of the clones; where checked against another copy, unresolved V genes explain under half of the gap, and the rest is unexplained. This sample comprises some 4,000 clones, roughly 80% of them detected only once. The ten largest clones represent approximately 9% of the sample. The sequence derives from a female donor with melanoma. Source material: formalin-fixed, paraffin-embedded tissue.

For the CDR3, the sequence is CASSQGIRTQYF. In nucleotide form, the sequence is TGTGCCAGCAGCCAGGGGATTAGGACCCAGTACTTC. The sequence links TRBV14 to TRBJ2-5; no D gene call is confident. Looking up the germline V gene yields CDR1 SGHDN and CDR2 FVKESK. At the junction V is shortened by 3 bases and J by 7 bases, with 9 bases in between. Spanning cysteine to phenylalanine, the CDR3 consists of 12 amino acids. This entry keeps only the CDR3 DNA: 36 bases, framed from base 1.